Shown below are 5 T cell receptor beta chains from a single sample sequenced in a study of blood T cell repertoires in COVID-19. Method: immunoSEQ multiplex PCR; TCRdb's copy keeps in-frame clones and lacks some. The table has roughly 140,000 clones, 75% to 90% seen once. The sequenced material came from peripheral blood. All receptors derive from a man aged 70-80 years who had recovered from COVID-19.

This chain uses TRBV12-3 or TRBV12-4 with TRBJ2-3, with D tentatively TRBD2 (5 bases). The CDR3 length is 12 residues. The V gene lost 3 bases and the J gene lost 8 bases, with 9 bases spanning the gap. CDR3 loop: CASSLARGTQYF. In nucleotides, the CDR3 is TGTGCCAGCAGTTTGGCCCGGGGTACGCAGTATTTT.

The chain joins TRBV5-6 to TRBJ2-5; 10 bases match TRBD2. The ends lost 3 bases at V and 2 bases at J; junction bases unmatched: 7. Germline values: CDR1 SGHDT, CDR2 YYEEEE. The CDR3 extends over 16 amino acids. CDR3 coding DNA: TGTGCCAGCAGCTACTCGACTAGCGGGTATCAAGAGACCCAGTACTTC. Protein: CASSYSTSGYQETQYF.

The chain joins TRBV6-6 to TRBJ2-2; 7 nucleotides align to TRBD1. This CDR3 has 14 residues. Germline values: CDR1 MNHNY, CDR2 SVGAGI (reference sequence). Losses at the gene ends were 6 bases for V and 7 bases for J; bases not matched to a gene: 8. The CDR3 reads CASRGTEANGELFF. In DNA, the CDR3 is TGTGCCAGCAGGGGGACAGAAGCAAACGGGGAGCTGTTTTTT.

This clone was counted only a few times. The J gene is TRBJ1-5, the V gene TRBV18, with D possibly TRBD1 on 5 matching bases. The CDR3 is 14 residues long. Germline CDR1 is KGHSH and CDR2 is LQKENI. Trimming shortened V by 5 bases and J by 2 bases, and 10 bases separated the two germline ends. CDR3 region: CASSSRVGNQPQHF. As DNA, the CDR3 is TGTGCCAGCTCATCCAGGGTAGGCAATCAGCCCCAGCATTTT.

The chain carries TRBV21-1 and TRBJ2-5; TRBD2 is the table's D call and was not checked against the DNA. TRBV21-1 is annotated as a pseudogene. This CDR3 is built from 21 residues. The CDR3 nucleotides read TGTGCCAGCAGCGTCAGGGGGGCTAGCGGGAGGAGTTGGTCGTGGGGAGAGACCCAGTACTTC. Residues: CASSVRGASGRSWSWGETQYF.